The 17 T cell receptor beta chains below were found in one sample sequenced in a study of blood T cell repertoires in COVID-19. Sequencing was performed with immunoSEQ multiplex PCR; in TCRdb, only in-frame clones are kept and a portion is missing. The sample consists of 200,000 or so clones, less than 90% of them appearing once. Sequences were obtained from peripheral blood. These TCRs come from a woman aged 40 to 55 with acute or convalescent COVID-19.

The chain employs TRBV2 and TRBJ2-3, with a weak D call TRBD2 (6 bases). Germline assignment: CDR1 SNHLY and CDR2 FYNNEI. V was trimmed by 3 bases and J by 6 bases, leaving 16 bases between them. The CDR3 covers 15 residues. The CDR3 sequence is CASSDSGFREDTQYF. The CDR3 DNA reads TGTGCCAGCAGTGACTCCGGATTCCGGGAGGATACGCAGTATTTT.

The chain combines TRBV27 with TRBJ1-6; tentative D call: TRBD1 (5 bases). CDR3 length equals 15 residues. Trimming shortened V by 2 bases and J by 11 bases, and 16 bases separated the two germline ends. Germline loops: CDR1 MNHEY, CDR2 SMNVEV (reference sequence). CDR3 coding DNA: TGTGCCAGCAGTTTAGGAACAGGTTTTAGGGCACCCCTCCACTTT. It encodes CASSLGTGFRAPLHF.

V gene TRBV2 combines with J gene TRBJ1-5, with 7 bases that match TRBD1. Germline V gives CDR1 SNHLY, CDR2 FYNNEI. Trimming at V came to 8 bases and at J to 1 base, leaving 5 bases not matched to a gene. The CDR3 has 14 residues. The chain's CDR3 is CASRLGQSNQPQHF. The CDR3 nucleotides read TGTGCCAGCCGATTGGGACAGAGCAATCAGCCCCAGCATTTT.

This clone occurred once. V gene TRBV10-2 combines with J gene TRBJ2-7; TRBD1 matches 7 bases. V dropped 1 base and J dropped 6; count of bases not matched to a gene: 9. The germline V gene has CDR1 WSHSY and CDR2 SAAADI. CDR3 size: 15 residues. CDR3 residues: CASSEWLSPGGEQYF. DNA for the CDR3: TGCGCCAGCAGTGAGTGGTTATCACCAGGGGGCGAGCAGTACTTC.

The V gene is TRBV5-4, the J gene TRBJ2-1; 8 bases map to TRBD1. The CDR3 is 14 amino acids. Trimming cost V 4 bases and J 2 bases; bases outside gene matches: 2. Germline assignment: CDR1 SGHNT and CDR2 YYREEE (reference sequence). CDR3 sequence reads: CASSPTGAYNEQFF. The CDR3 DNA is TGTGCCAGCAGCCCGACAGGGGCCTACAATGAGCAGTTCTTC.

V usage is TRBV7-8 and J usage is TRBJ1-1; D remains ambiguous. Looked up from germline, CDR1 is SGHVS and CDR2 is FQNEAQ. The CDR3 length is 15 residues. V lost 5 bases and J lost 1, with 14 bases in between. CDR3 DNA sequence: TGTGCCAGCAGCCAGACTCCCAAAGGGAACACTGAAGCTTTCTTT. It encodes CASSQTPKGNTEAFF.

The CDR3 spells CASSLAPTGGSNYGYTF. DNA for the CDR3: TGCGCCAGCAGCTTGGCCCCTACAGGGGGCTCTAACTATGGCTACACCTTC. The chain recombines TRBV5-1 with TRBJ1-2; the match to TRBD1 covers 9 bases. The J segment lost 0 bases and the V segment lost 0 bases, leaving 6 bases of the junction unmatched. The germline V gene encodes CDR1 SGHRS and CDR2 YFSETQ. This CDR3 has 17 residues.

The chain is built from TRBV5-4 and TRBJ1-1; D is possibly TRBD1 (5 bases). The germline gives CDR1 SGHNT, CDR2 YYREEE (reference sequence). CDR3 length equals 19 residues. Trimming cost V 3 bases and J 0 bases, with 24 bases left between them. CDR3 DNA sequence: TGTGCCAGCAGCTCGAATTTCCGGGGGGGAACGACGCTGAACACTGAAGCTTTCTTT. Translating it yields CASSSNFRGGTTLNTEAFF.

CDR3 DNA: TGTGCCAGCAGTTACGCGGGACAGCGGTACTCACCCCTCCACTTT. Its protein product is CASSYAGQRYSPLHF. The rearrangement joins TRBV6-5 to TRBJ1-6; 7 bases fit TRBD1. The CDR3 consists of 15 residues. Trimming took 2 bases from V and 10 from J; bases not matched to a gene: 8. Germline V gene data show CDR1 as MNHEY and CDR2 as SVGAGI.

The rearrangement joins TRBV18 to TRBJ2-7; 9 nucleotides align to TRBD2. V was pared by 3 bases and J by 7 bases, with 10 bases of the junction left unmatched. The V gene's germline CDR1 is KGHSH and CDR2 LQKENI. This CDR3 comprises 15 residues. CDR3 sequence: CASSPGLASRGEQYF. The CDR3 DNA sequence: TGTGCCAGCTCACCTGGACTAGCGAGCCGCGGAGAGCAGTACTTC.

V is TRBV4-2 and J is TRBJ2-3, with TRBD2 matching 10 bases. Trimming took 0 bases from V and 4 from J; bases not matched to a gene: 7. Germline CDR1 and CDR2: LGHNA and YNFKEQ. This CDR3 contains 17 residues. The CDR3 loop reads CASSQDAASGGSDTQYF. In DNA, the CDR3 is TGTGCCAGCAGCCAAGATGCGGCTAGCGGGGGTTCAGATACGCAGTATTTT.

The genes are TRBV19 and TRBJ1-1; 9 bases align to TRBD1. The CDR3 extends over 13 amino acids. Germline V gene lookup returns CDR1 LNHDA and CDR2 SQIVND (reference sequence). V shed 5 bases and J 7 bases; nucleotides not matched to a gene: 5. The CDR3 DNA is TGTGCCAGTAGTGGACAGGGGAGAGGTGAAGCTTTCTTT. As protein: CASSGQGRGEAFF.

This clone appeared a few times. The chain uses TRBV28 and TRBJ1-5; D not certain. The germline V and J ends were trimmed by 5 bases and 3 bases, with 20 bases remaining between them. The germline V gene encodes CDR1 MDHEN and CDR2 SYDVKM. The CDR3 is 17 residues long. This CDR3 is CASSRSTGFYDNQPQHF. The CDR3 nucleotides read TGTGCCAGCAGTCGGTCTACCGGGTTCTACGACAATCAGCCCCAGCATTTT. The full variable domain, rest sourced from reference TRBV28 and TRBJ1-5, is DVKVTQSSRYLVKRTGEKVFLECVQDMDHENMFWYRQDPGLGLRLIYFSYDVKMKEKGDIPEGYSVSREKKERFSLILESASTNQTSMYLCASSRSTGFYDNQPQHFGDGTRLSIL.

The CDR3 protein is CASSFNENQETQYF. The CDR3 region has the DNA TGTGCCAGCAGCTTTAATGAGAACCAAGAGACCCAGTACTTC. V usage is TRBV11-2 and J usage is TRBJ2-5; D uncertain. The CDR3 is 14 amino acids. The germline gives CDR1 SGHAT, CDR2 FQNNGV. The V end lost 3 bases, the J end lost 0 bases, and 8 bases lay between the germline ends.

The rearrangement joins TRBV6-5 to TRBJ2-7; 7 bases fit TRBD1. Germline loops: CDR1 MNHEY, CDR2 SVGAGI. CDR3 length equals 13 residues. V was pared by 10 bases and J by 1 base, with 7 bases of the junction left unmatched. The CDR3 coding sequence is TGTGCCACCGAAGACAGGGTATCCTACGAGCAGTACTTC. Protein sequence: CATEDRVSYEQYF.

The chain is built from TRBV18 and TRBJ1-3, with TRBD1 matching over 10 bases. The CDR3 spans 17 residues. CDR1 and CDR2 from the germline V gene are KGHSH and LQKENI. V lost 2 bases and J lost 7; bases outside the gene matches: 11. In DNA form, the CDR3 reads TGTGCCAGCTCACCAAATCGGGCGGGACAGGGGCGCAACACCATATATTTT. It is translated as CASSPNRAGQGRNTIYF.

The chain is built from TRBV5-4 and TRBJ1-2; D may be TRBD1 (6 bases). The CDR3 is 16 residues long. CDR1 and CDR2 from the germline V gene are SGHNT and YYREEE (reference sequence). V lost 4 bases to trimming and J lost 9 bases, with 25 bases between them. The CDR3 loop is CASSRYAVTGATRYTF. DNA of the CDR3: TGTGCCAGCAGCCGATACGCAGTGACAGGAGCCACCCGCTACACCTTC.